This T cell receptor (beta chain) was found in a study of blood T cell repertoires in COVID-19. This CDR3 spans 19 amino acids. V was cut by 0 bases and J by 3 bases, with 24 bases left in between. CDR1 is SGDLS and CDR2 is YYNGEE in the germline V gene. Some clones are missing from TCRdb's copy, which holds only in-frame ones; the method was immunoSEQ multiplex PCR. This repertoire shows some 170,000 clones, approximately 80% found once; its top ten account for about 11%. Sequencing was performed on peripheral blood. The chain employs TRBV9 and TRBJ2-5; weak D call: TRBD1 (5 bases). The sequence was collected from a human donor in a cohort sampled during active COVID-19. The chain's CDR3 is CASSVVTEDSWKGEETQYF. CDR3 bases: TGTGCCAGCAGCGTAGTTACGGAAGACTCCTGGAAAGGGGAAGAGACCCAGTACTTC.